This TCR beta chain was identified during a study of T cell changes during pregnancy in multiple sclerosis. Per germline, CDR1 MNHNS and CDR2 SASEGT. The CDR3 loop spans 15 amino acids. V lost 6 bases to trimming and J lost 6 bases; unmatched junction nucleotides: 8. Clones were sequenced by immunoSEQ multiplex PCR, and TCRdb holds only the in-frame ones, with some missing. This table has 50,000 or so clones, approximately 92% appearing once. The sequences come from CD4+ T cells from peripheral blood mononuclear cells, collected in the third trimester of pregnancy. The chain couples TRBV6-1 to TRBJ1-2, with 12 bases lining up with TRBD1. This receptor was identified in a female donor with multiple sclerosis, enrolled in a pregnancy study. This CDR3 is CASRRDRGQSNGYTF. CDR3 bases: TGTGCCAGCAGAAGGGACAGGGGGCAGTCGAATGGCTACACCTTC.